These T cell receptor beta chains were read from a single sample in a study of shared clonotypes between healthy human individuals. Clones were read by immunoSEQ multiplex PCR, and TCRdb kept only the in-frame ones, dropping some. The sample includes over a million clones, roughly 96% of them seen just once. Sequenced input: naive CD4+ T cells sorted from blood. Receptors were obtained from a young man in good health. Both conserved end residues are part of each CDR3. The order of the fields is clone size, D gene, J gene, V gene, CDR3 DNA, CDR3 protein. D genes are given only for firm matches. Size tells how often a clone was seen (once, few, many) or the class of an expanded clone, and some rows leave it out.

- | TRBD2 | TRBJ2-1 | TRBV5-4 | TGTGCCAGCTGGCTAGCTGGCGGGAGGCAAAATGAGCAGTTCTTC | CASWLAGGRQNEQFF
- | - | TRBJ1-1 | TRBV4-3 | TGCGCCAGCGGTACAACAGGGCGCACTGAAGCTTTCTTT | CASGTTGRTEAFF
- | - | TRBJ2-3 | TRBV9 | TGTGCCAGCAGCGTGGTGGGACACATCACAGATACGCAGTATTTT | CASSVVGHITDTQYF
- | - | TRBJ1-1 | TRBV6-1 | TGTGCCAGCAGTGAGACAGGCTATGGAATGAACACTGAAGCTTTCTTT | CASSETGYGMNTEAFF
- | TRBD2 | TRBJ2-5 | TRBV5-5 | TGTGCCAGCAGTTTAGCGGGAGTCCAAGAGACCCAGTACTTC | CASSLAGVQETQYF
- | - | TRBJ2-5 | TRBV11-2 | TGTGCCAGCAGCTCCCTCCCGACAGGGACCCAGTACTTC | CASSSLPTGTQYF
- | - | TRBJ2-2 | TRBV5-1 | TGCGCCAGCAGCTCGGACACCGGGGAGCTGTTTTTT | CASSSDTGELFF
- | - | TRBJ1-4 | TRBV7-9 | TGTGCCAGCAGCTTAGCGTTACCCGGGTTCAGGGAAAAACTGTTTTTT | CASSLALPGFREKLFF
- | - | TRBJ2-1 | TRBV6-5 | TGTGCCAGCACTAAAGGACAGATGTACAATGAGCAGTTCTTC | CASTKGQMYNEQFF
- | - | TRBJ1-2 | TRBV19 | TGTGCCAGTAGTATCTGGCAACCTAACTATGGCTACACCTTC | CASSIWQPNYGYTF
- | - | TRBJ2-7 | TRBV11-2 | TGTGCCAGCAGCTCAATAGGGAGGGGGCCCTACGAGCAGTACTTC | CASSSIGRGPYEQYF
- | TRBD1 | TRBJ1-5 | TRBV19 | TGTGCCAGTAGTCGGGACAGGTCCAATCAGCCCCAGCATTTT | CASSRDRSNQPQHF
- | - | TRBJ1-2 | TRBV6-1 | TGTGCCAGCAGTGAGATCGGATTCTATGGCTACACCTTC | CASSEIGFYGYTF
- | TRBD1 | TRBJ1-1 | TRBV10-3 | TGTGCCATCAGTGGGGAGGGGGCGGCTGAAGCTTTCTTT | CAISGEGAAEAFF
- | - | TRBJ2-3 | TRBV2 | TGTGCCAGCAAGGGGGTAGCCTTCACAGATACGCAGTATTTT | CASKGVAFTDTQYF
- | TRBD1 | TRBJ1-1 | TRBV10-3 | TGTGCCATCAGGGAACAGGGGTTGAACACTGAAGCTTTCTTT | CAIREQGLNTEAFF
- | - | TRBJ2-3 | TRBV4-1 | TGCGCCAGCAGCCTAAATGGACAGTCGGCACCTAGCACAGATACGCAGTATTTT | CASSLNGQSAPSTDTQYF
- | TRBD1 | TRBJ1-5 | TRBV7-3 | TGTGCCAGCAGCGTAAACCGGGACAGGGGCCCTGGAGGCAATCAGCCCCAGCATTTT | CASSVNRDRGPGGNQPQHF
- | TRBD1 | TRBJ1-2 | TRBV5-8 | TGTGCCAGCAGCTTGGGGGACAGGGTGTATGGCTACACCTTC | CASSLGDRVYGYTF
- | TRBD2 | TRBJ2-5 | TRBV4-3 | TGCGCCAGCAGCCCTTATCCCCCGGGACTAGCGGGAGACAACTTAGAGACCCAGTACTTC | CASSPYPPGLAGDNLETQYF
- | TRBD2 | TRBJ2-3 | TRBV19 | TGTGCCAGTAGAGGTAGCGGGAAGATTTCAGTAACAGATACGCAGTATTTT | CASRGSGKISVTDTQYF
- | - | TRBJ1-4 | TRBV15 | TGTGCCACCAGCAGAGTCGGTGAAAAACTGTTTTTT | CATSRVGEKLFF
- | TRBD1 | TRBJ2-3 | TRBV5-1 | TGCGCCAGCAGCTTGGTCCTGCAGGGGGACACAGATACGCAGTATTTT | CASSLVLQGDTDTQYF
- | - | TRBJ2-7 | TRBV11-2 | TGTGCCAGCAGCTTATTAGGACAGACCTACGAGCAGTACTTC | CASSLLGQTYEQYF
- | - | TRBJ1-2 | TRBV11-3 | TGTGCCAGCAGCTTGACGGAATTACACTCGAGCCGAAACTATGGCTACACCTTC | CASSLTELHSSRNYGYTF
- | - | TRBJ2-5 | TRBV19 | TGTGCCAGTAGTATCTCGGTGCGGAGTAAAGAGACCCAGTACTTC | CASSISVRSKETQYF
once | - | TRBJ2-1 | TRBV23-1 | TGCGCCAGCAGTCAACGGCCTATCTCCTACAATGAGCAGTTCTTC | CASSQRPISYNEQFF
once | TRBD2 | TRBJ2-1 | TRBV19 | TGTGCCAGTAGTCAAGCGGGAGAAAGCAATGAGCAGTTCTTC | CASSQAGESNEQFF
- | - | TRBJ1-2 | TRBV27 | TGTGCCAGCAGTTTTACAGTCAGCTATGGCTACACCTTC | CASSFTVSYGYTF
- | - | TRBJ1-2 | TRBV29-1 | TGCAGCGTCGGACCTCTATTAAGGGACTATGGCTACACCTTC | CSVGPLLRDYGYTF
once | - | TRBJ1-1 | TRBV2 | TGTGCCAGCAGTCCACCCCCGACAGCTAAAGCTTTCTTT | CASSPPPTAKAFF
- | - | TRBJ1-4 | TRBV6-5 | TGTGCCAGCAGTTGGGGGGACTCAACTAATGAAAAACTGTTTTTT | CASSWGDSTNEKLFF
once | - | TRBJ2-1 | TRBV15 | TGTGCCACCAGCAGAGATTCACGGAGCTCCTACAATGAGCAGTTCTTC | CATSRDSRSSYNEQFF
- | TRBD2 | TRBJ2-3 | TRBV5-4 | TGTGCCAGCAGCTCATGGGGGGGAACCCGCACAGATACGCAGTATTTT | CASSSWGGTRTDTQYF
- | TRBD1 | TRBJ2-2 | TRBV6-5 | TGTGCCAGCAGTTCGACAGGGAACCCGAACACCGGGGAGCTGTTTTTT | CASSSTGNPNTGELFF
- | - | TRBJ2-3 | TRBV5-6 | TGTGCCAGCAGCGAGGATCTGAGGGGAAGCACAGATACGCAGTATTTT | CASSEDLRGSTDTQYF
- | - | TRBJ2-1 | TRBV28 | TGTGCCAGCAGTTTGCCAGGGAACCCGTCCTACAATGAGCAGTTCTTC | CASSLPGNPSYNEQFF
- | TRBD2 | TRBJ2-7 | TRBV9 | TGTGCCAGCAGCGTAGAGCTCGGGACTAACGAGCAGTACTTC | CASSVELGTNEQYF
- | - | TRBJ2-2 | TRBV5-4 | TGTGCCAGCAGCTTTTATTGGGAGCGAACCGGGGAGCTGTTTTTT | CASSFYWERTGELFF
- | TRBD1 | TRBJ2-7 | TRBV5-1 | TGCGCCAGCAGCACACAAACAGGGGATTTACGCTACGAGCAGTACTTC | CASSTQTGDLRYEQYF
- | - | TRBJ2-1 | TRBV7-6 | TGTGCCAGCAGCTTAGTTATGATCTCCAACCTGTACAATGAGCAGTTCTTC | CASSLVMISNLYNEQFF
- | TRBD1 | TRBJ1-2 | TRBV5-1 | TGCGCCAGCAGTTCGGGACAGGGGGCGATCCATGGCTACACCTTC | CASSSGQGAIHGYTF
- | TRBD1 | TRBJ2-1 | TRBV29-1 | TGCAGCGCCCAGGGGGCAAGGTCCTACAATGAGCAGTTCTTC | CSAQGARSYNEQFF
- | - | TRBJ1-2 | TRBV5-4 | TGTGCCAGCAGCTTGGAGGCGGGAACTATGTACACCTTC | CASSLEAGTMYTF
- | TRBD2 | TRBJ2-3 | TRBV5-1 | TGCGCCAGCAGCTCCCCCGGGACTAGCGGGTCTAGCACAGATACGCAGTATTTT | CASSSPGTSGSSTDTQYF
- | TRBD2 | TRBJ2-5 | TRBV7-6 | TGTGCCAGCAGCTTACTAGCGGGAGGGGTAGAGACCCAGTACTTC | CASSLLAGGVETQYF
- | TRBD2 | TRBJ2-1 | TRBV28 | TGTGCCAGCACTAGACTAGCGGGTGGAGCAAATGAGCAGTTCTTC | CASTRLAGGANEQFF
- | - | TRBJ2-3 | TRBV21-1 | TGTGCCAGCAGCCCCCAGGGTGACTCCACTAGCACAGATACGCAGTATTTT | CASSPQGDSTSTDTQYF
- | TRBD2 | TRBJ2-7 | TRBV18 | TGTGCCAGCTCGCCCGTAGATCCTTTAGCGGGAGAGCAGTACTTC | CASSPVDPLAGEQYF
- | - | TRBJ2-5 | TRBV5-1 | TGCGCCAGCAGCTTGGCCCATGGAGCGCAAGAGACCCAGTACTTC | CASSLAHGAQETQYF
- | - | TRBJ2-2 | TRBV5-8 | TGTGCCAGCAGCCTATTATCTGGCAGGGCCACCGGGGAGCTGTTTTTT | CASSLLSGRATGELFF
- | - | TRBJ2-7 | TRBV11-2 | TGTGCCAGCAGCCAAAAAGGGGCCTACGAGCAGTACTTC | CASSQKGAYEQYF
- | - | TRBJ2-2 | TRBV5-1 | TGCGCCAGCACATCCCTAGCGTTGGGGTCCGGGGAGCTGTTTTTT | CASTSLALGSGELFF
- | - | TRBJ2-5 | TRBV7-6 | TGTGCCAGCAGCCCCCCTTTTGGGCAGGGAAAAATATATAGGGGGCAAGAGACCCAGTACTTC | CASSPPFGQGKIYRGQETQYF
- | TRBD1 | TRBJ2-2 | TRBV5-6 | TGTGCCAGCAGCCCGGACAGGGGCACCGGGGAGCTGTTTTTT | CASSPDRGTGELFF
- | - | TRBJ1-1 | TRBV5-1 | TGCGCCAGCAGCTTGGAGGGGTGGGGCACTGAAGCTTTCTTT | CASSLEGWGTEAFF
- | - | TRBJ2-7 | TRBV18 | TGTGCCAGCTCAGTAACGGGAACCCCGGACGAGCAGTACTTC | CASSVTGTPDEQYF
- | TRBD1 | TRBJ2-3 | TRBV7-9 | TGTGCCAGCAGCACCGACAGGGGGGATTCAGATACGCAGTATTTT | CASSTDRGDSDTQYF
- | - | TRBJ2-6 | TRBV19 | TGTGCCAGTAGTAAGGGAGGGGGTAGCTCTGGGGCCAACGTCCTGACTTTC | CASSKGGGSSGANVLTF